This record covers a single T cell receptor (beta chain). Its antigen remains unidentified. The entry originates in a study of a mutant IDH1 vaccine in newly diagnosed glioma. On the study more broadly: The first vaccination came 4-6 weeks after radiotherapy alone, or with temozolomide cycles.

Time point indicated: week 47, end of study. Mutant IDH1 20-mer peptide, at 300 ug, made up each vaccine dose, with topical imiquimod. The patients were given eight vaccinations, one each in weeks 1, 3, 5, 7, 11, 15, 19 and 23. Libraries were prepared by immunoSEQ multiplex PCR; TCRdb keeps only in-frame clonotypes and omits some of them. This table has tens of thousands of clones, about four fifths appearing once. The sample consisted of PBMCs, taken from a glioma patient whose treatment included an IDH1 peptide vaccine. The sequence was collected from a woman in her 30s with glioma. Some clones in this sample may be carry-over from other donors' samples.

The CDR3 here is CASSGSGTVTGELFF. The CDR3 DNA reads as TGTGCCAGTAGTGGCTCCGGGACAGTAACCGGGGAGCTGTTTTTT. V usage is TRBV19 and J usage is TRBJ2-2, with 7 bases fitting TRBD1. The germline gives CDR1 LNHDA, CDR2 SQIVND (reference sequence). The ends lost 5 bases at V and 5 bases at J; junction bases unmatched: 8. This CDR3 contains 15 residues.